This T cell receptor (beta chain) was retrieved from a study of CXCR3-negative and CXCR3-positive naive CD8 T cells. Overall study findings and caveats: A higher hydrophobicity marked the TRB CDR3s of CXCR3-positive naive cells versus CXCR3-negative naive cells.

5' RACE with UMI labels generated the TRB cDNA libraries. TCRdb reprocessed the 5' RACE reads and keeps a single row for each CDR3 protein, giving no DNA. The sample totals 110,000 or so distinct CDR3 sequences. A word on this clonotype: Its antigen is not known.

The source is a human donor in good health. Some clones in this sample may be carry-over from other donors' samples. The sample was naive CXCR3+ CD8+ T cells from blood. Subset noted: CD45RO-CCR7+CD27+CD95- naive CD8+ T cells expressing CXCR3 (TNR3+).

CDR3 residues: CASSPLPLERLGANVLTF. The chain combines TRBV11-2 with TRBJ2-6; checking the TCRdb D call of TRBD2 is not possible without DNA. The CDR3 spans 18 residues. The germline gives CDR1 SGHAT, CDR2 FQNNGV.